Listed below are T cell receptor beta chains from one sample, sequenced in a study of T cell repertoires in cytomegalovirus infection. For these TCRs, the target antigens are not known. A single record per CDR3 protein comes from TCRdb applying MiXCR to the reads. Of roughly 570,000 distinct CDR3 sequences listed, almost 40% are singletons. The input for sequencing was cultured PBMCs, taken from culture after CMV antigen stimulation. These receptors were obtained from a human donor in good health (CMV status not recorded). Some clones in this sample may be carry-over from other donors' samples. CDR3s include the opening cysteine and the closing phenylalanine or tryptophan. D genes are given only for firm matches. Clone size is shown for a subset of rows, as once, few, many or a class of expanded clone.

>-|TRBV20-1|TRBJ2-1|TRBD2
CSARVASGRGGYNEQFF
TGCAGTGCTAGAGTGGCTAGCGGGAGGGGGGGCTACAATGAGCAGTTCTTC
>-|TRBV6-8|TRBJ1-6|TRBD1
CASSSSPGQGNSPLHF
TGTGCCAGCAGCTCCTCGCCGGGACAGGGGAATTCACCCCTCCACTTT
>-|TRBV28|TRBJ2-5|-
CASRSLALGVHQETQYF
TGTGCCAGCCGATCATTGGCTCTTGGGGTGCACCAAGAGACCCAGTACTTC
>many|TRBV7-2|TRBJ2-7|TRBD2
CASSSKTSGGAYEQYF
TGTGCCAGCAGCTCAAAGACTAGCGGGGGGGCCTACGAGCAGTACTTC
>-|TRBV12-3/TRBV12-4|TRBJ1-1|-
CASSFGQGVEAFF
TGTGCCAGCAGTTTCGGGCAGGGAGTAGAAGCTTTCTTT
>once|TRBV15|TRBJ2-7|-
CATSSRGGGGRFGYEQYF
TGTGCCACCAGCAGCCGGGGCGGAGGGGGCAGGTTCGGGTACGAGCAGTACTTC
>few|TRBV7-6|TRBJ2-1|TRBD1
CASSLAVTGQGGNEQFF
TGTGCCAGCAGCTTAGCGGTGACAGGACAGGGAGGCAATGAGCAGTTCTTC
>few|TRBV7-8|TRBJ1-2|TRBD1
CASSLVGTGVRFYGYTF
TGTGCCAGCAGCTTAGTTGGGACAGGAGTTCGATTCTATGGCTACACCTTC
>few|TRBV12-3/TRBV12-4|TRBJ2-5|-
CASRIWSGGASDQETQYF
TGTGCCAGCAGAATTTGGTCGGGTGGGGCTAGCGACCAAGAGACCCAGTACTTC
>-|TRBV19|TRBJ1-5|TRBD1
CASSIIRGRSGNQPQHF
TGTGCCAGTAGTATTATCAGGGGGCGTTCTGGCAATCAGCCCCAGCATTTT
>-|TRBV6-1|TRBJ1-5|-
CASSETPPGVASNQPQHF
TGTGCCAGCAGTGAAACCCCGCCGGGAGTCGCTAGCAATCAGCCCCAGCATTTT
>-|TRBV12-3/TRBV12-4|TRBJ2-3|-
CASGISTDTQYF
TGTGCCAGCGGGATCAGCACAGATACGCAGTATTTT
>-|TRBV12-3/TRBV12-4|TRBJ1-5|-
CASRIQDAGNQPQHF
TGTGCCAGCAGAATTCAGGACGCGGGCAATCAGCCCCAGCATTTT
>-|TRBV7-2|TRBJ2-7|TRBD2
CASSLVALAGGLSSYEQYF
TGTGCCAGCAGCTTAGTCGCACTAGCGGGGGGCTTGAGCTCCTACGAGCAGTACTTC
>-|TRBV5-1|TRBJ1-1|-
CASSLDYDSMNTEAFF
TGCGCCAGCAGCTTGGATTACGACAGCATGAACACTGAAGCTTTCTTT
>-|TRBV2|TRBJ1-2|-
CASSPASGYTF
TGTGCCAGCAGTCCGGCCTCTGGCTACACCTTC
>-|TRBV19|TRBJ1-2|-
CASMKDYGYTF
TGTGCCAGTATGAAGGACTATGGCTACACCTTC
>-|TRBV9|TRBJ1-6|-
CASSPQEGDSNSPLHF
TGTGCCAGCAGCCCACAGGAGGGGGATTCGAATTCACCCCTCCACTTT
>few|TRBV7-2|TRBJ2-1|-
CASSLIVAYNEQFF
TGTGCCAGCAGCTTAATAGTGGCCTACAATGAGCAGTTCTTC
>-|TRBV7-9|TRBJ2-5|-
CASSWRQGGMTGETQYF
TGTGCCAGCAGCTGGAGGCAGGGCGGGATGACGGGCGAGACCCAGTACTTC
>-|TRBV20-1|TRBJ1-5|-
CSGSVLIDGTQHF
TGCAGTGGTTCGGTGCTAATCGATGGGACCCAGCATTTT
>once|TRBV7-2|TRBJ2-5|-
CASSSIADRETQYF
TGTGCCAGCAGCTCCATAGCGGATAGGGAGACCCAGTACTTC
>many|TRBV7-2|TRBJ2-7|TRBD2
CASSRGLAGGEQYF
TGTGCCAGCAGCCGGGGACTAGCGGGAGGCGAGCAGTACTTC
>-|TRBV25-1|TRBJ2-7|-
CASSRGSGYEQYF
TGTGCCAGCAGTCGGGGGAGTGGGTACGAGCAGTACTTC
>few|TRBV2|TRBJ1-3|-
CASSEIGPANTIYF
TGTGCCAGCAGTGAGATCGGCCCGGCAAACACCATATATTTT
>-|TRBV2|TRBJ2-7|-
CASSEDRVGYEQYF
TGTGCCAGCAGTGAGGATAGGGTTGGTTACGAGCAGTACTTC
>-|TRBV27|TRBJ2-2|-
CATQSITGPNTGELFF
TGTGCCACCCAGTCGATAACAGGGCCGAACACCGGGGAGCTGTTTTTT
>many|TRBV7-2|TRBJ1-5|-
CASSPRAGNNQPQHF
TGTGCCAGCAGCCCAAGAGCAGGGAACAATCAGCCCCAGCATTTT
>many|TRBV7-6|TRBJ2-7|TRBD2
CASSLFPGGYEQYF
TGTGCCAGCAGCTTATTTCCGGGGGGCTACGAGCAGTACTTC
>-|TRBV6-2/TRBV6-3|TRBJ2-4|-
CASMTLAKNIQYF
TGTGCCAGCATGACCCTAGCCAAAAACATTCAGTACTTC
>-|TRBV9|TRBJ2-3|-
CASSVRGGPDTQYF
TGTGCCAGCAGCGTGCGTGGGGGCCCAGATACGCAGTATTTT
>few|TRBV28|TRBJ2-4|TRBD1
CASSVVGQPSNIQYF
TGTGCCAGCAGTGTCGTGGGACAGCCCTCCAACATTCAGTACTTC
>few|TRBV5-4|TRBJ1-1|-
CASSLAGSRQNEAFF
TGTGCCAGCAGCTTGGCGGGGAGTAGACAGAATGAAGCTTTCTTT
>-|TRBV6-1|TRBJ1-2|-
CASIPGPNYGYTF
TGTGCCAGCATCCCAGGGCCTAACTATGGCTACACCTTC
>-|TRBV20-1|TRBJ2-7|TRBD1
CSARVTGPEQYF
TGCAGTGCTAGAGTGACAGGGCCCGAGCAGTACTTC
>few|TRBV7-2|TRBJ1-3|-
CASSFRQTSGNTIYF
TGTGCCAGCAGCTTCAGGCAGACCTCTGGAAACACCATATATTTT
>-|TRBV7-2|TRBJ2-6|TRBD1
CASSTGTGWTGANVLTF
TGTGCCAGCAGCACCGGGACAGGGTGGACTGGGGCCAACGTCCTGACTTTC
>-|TRBV5-5|TRBJ2-3|-
CASSWEAPHPSDTQYF
TGTGCCAGCAGCTGGGAGGCCCCCCACCCCTCAGATACGCAGTATTTT
>once|TRBV4-1|TRBJ1-5|-
CASSRMTGPGNQPQHF
TGCGCCAGCAGCCGAATGACGGGGCCCGGTAATCAGCCCCAGCATTTT
>few|TRBV20-1|TRBJ2-4|TRBD1
CSAGTGWDIQYF
TGCAGTGCCGGGACAGGGTGGGACATTCAGTACTTC
>-|TRBV5-1|TRBJ2-3|TRBD2
CASSLPSGTTSTDTQYF
TGCGCCAGCAGCTTGCCTAGCGGGACCACTAGCACAGATACGCAGTATTTT
>-|TRBV7-8|TRBJ1-2|-
CASSLVGADGYTF
TGTGCCAGCAGCTTAGTCGGGGCGGATGGCTACACCTTC